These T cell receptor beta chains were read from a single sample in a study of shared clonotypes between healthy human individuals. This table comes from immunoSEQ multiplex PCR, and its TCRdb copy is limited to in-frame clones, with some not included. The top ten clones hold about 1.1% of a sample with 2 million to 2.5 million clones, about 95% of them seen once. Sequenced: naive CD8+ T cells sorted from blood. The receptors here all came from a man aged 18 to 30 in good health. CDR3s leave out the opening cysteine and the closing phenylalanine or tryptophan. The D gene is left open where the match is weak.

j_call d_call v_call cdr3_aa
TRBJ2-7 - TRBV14 ASSFHGGGWEQY
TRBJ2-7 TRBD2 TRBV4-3 ASSSGLASYEQY
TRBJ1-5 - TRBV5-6 ASSIGTGNQPQH
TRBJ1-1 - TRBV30 AWLGHPGAEAF
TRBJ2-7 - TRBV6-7 ASSYKRLGNYYEQY
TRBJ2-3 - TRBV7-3 ASSLTGSLSSTDTQY
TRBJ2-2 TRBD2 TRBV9 ASSESGLAGVSNTGELF
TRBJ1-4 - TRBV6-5 ASSYSSGSGQKLF
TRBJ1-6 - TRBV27 ASSLSRANSPLH
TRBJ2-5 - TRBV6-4 ASRRGENQETQY
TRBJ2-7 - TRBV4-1 ASSHPGASHEQY
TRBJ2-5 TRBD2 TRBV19 ASSLTPGGVKETQY
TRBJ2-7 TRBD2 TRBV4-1 ASSSREGAEQY
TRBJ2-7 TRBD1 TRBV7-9 ASSHRDRGYEQY
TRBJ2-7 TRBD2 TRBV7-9 ASSLGLAGAEQY
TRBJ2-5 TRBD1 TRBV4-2 ASSPLLSGGRQETQY
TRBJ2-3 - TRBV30 AWVPWGNYTTDTQY
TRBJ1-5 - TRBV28 ASRGSNQPQH
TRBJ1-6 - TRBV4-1 ASSQEELLNSPLH
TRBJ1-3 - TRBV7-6 ASSLGSGNTIY
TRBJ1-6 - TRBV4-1 ASSLSTGVNNSPLH
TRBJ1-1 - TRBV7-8 ASSLVGEMNTEAF
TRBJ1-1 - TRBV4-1 ASSQTTGNTEAF
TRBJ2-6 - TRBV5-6 ASSLQGSGANVLT
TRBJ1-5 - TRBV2 ASSEGGGYSNQPQH
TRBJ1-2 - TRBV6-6 ASSYEERLREIT
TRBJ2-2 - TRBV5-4 ASSFNTGELF
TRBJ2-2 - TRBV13 ASSEGSGELF
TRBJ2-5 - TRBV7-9 ASSLGAGYQQETQY
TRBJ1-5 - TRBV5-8 ASSLLQGSYQPQH
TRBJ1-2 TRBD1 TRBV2 ASKPGQGNYGYT
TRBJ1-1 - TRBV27 ASTIGGGPNTEAF
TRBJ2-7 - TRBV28 ASNVLSYEQY
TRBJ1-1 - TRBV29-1 SVETGTDTEAF
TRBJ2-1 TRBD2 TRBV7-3 ASSATSGGMDEQF
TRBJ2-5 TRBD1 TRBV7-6 ASSLGDRDQETQY
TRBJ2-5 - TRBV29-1 SVEGAPSRYQETQY
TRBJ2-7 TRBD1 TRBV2 ASGGTGAYEQY
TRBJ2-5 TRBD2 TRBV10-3 AIRGEGRAYETQY
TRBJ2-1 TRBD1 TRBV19 ASSFGTAYNEQF
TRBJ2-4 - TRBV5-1 ASSYQGGDIQY
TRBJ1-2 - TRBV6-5 ASSYSAGETNYGYT
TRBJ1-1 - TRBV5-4 ASSWGQTEAF
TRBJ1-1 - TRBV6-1 ASSDVGPEAF
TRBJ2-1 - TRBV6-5 ASRLGLSEQF
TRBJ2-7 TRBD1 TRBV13 ASSTGQGYEQY
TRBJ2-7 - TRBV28 ASRSIQGTTSYEQY
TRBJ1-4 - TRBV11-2 ASSSWTGNEKLF
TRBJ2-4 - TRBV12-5 ASAEGVAKNIQY